These 12 T cell receptor beta chains came from one sample sequenced in a study of cytomegalovirus exposure and HLA in healthy donors. Amplification used 60 Vbeta primers and 13 Jbeta primers. Profiling relied on immunoSEQ multiplex PCR, and the TCRdb table lists in-frame clones only, not all of them. This repertoire comprises around 140,000 clones; its ten largest clones make up about 2.3%. What was sequenced was PBMCs. Receptors originate from a woman aged 18-30 years in good health and CMV-seronegative.

The chain has TRBV19 and TRBJ1-1; D unresolved. The V gene's germline CDR1 is LNHDA and CDR2 SQIVND (reference sequence). Trimming left V 6 bases short and J 1 base short, with 9 bases between. The CDR3 contains 13 residues. The CDR3 bases are TGTGCCAGTAGACGAGGGTGGAACACTGAAGCTTTCTTT. Translated, it gives CASRRGWNTEAFF.

V and J are TRBV2 and TRBJ2-3; 8 bases map to TRBD2. V shed 6 bases and J 6 bases; nucleotides not matched to a gene: 8. The CDR3 sequence is 14 residues long. Germline V gives CDR1 SNHLY, CDR2 FYNNEI. The CDR3 DNA follows: TGTGCCAGCAGCTTAGCGGGATATTGGGATACGCAGTATTTT. This translates into CASSLAGYWDTQYF.

The V call is TRBV28, the J call TRBJ1-1; D may be TRBD1 (5 bases). V was cut by 6 bases and J by 10 bases, with 12 bases left in between. The CDR3 consists of 11 residues. From germline, CDR1 is MDHEN and CDR2 SYDVKM. This CDR3 is CASSYTRGAFF. The CDR3 DNA is TGTGCCAGCAGCTATACAAGGGGAGCTTTCTTT.

This chain links TRBV5-4 with TRBJ2-5; 9 bases line up with TRBD1. The CDR3 is made up of 14 amino acids. The trim removed 4 bases at V and 5 bases at J, leaving 6 bases unmatched. CDR1 and CDR2 from the germline V gene are SGHNT and YYREEE (reference sequence). This CDR3 is CASSTGQGEETQYF. CDR3 nucleotides: TGTGCCAGCAGCACGGGACAGGGAGAGGAGACCCAGTACTTC.

This chain links TRBV27 with TRBJ2-7; D might be TRBD2 (5 bases). The CDR3 loop spans 13 amino acids. CDR1 is MNHEY and CDR2 is SMNVEV in the germline V gene (reference sequence). V was clipped by 2 bases and J by 5 bases, with 10 bases between them. In nucleotides, the CDR3 is TGTGCCAGCAGTTTACGTGAGGGCCACGAGCAGTACTTC. Protein sequence: CASSLREGHEQYF.

This chain links TRBV4-3 with TRBJ1-2, with D possibly TRBD1 on 5 matching bases. Germline CDR1 is LGHNA and CDR2 is YSLEER. V gave up 0 bases and J gave up 5 bases, with 13 bases separating them. The CDR3 sequence is 15 residues long. The CDR3 is CASSQDIGGAYGYTF. In nucleotides, the CDR3 is TGCGCCAGCAGCCAAGATATTGGAGGGGCGTATGGCTACACCTTC.

The gene calls are TRBV5-1 and TRBJ2-5; D gene uncertain. The V and J ends lost 2 bases and 1 base respectively, with 3 bases between them. Germline CDR1 and CDR2: SGHRS and YFSETQ. The CDR3 runs 12 residues. The DNA of the CDR3 is TGCGCCAGCAGCTTCGGCCAAGAGACCCAGTACTTC. It specifies CASSFGQETQYF.

The chain uses TRBV7-8 and TRBJ2-1, with D possibly matching TRBD2 (5 bases). CDR1 and CDR2 from the germline V gene are SGHVS and FQNEAQ. The CDR3 covers 14 residues. V was shortened by 1 base and J by 9 bases, with 13 bases between the two germline ends. The DNA for the CDR3 is TGTGCCAGCAGCTTAGACCACGCTGCGGGTGAGCAGTTCTTC. This gives the protein CASSLDHAAGEQFF.

The chain has TRBV12-5 and TRBJ1-2, with a possible D match to TRBD1 (5 bases). There are 16 residues in the CDR3. Trimming stripped 0 bases from V and 6 bases from J, with 17 bases between. In germline, CDR1 is LGHNT, CDR2 FRNRAP. CDR3 DNA: TGTGCTAGTGGTTTGGTACTCCCCCCCGCGGGGCATGGCTACACCTTC. Amino acid sequence: CASGLVLPPAGHGYTF.

The chain links TRBV7-2 to TRBJ2-4, with 7 bases matching TRBD1. In germline, CDR1 is SGHTA, CDR2 FQGNSA. The CDR3 contains 15 residues. The ends lost 5 bases at V and 4 bases at J; junction bases unmatched: 8. CDR3 sequence (DNA): TGTGCCAGCAGCAACAGGGGCCGCGGTAAAAACATTCAGTACTTC. Its translation: CASSNRGRGKNIQYF.

J is TRBJ2-3 and V is TRBV7-2, with TRBD2 matching 11 bases. The CDR3 has 15 residues. The J segment lost 4 bases and the V segment lost 6 bases, leaving 6 bases of the junction unmatched. Germline CDR1 reads SGHTA; CDR2 reads FQGNSA. For the CDR3, the DNA is TGTGCCAGCAGTCCCACTAGCGGGAGTTCAGATACGCAGTATTTT. This sequence encodes CASSPTSGSSDTQYF.

The CDR3 spells CASSDAAGIDQPQHF. The CDR3 coding sequence is TGTGCCAGCAGCGACGCGGCGGGGATCGATCAGCCCCAGCATTTT. J is TRBJ1-5 and V is TRBV5-5; D is uncertain. CDR1 is SGHKS, CDR2 YYEKEE, per germline (reference sequence). V was trimmed by 4 bases and J by 5 bases, leaving 16 bases between them. The CDR3 runs 15 residues.